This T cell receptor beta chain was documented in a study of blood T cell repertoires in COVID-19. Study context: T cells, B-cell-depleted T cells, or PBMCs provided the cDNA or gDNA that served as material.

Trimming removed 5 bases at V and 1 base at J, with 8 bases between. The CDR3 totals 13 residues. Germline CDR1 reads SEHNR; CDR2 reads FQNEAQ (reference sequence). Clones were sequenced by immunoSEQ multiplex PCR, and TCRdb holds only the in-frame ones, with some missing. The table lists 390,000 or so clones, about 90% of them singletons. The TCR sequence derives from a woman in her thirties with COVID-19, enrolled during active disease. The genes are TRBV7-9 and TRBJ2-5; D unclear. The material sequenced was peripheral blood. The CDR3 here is CASSAAGQETQYF. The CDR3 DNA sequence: TGTGCCAGCAGCGCAGCAGGCCAAGAGACCCAGTACTTC. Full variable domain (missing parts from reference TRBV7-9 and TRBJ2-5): DTGVSQNPRHKITKRGQNVTFRCDPISEHNRLYWYRQTLGQGPEFLTYFQNEAQLEKSRLLSDRFSAERPKGSFSTLEIQRTEQGDSAMYLCASSAAGQETQYFGPGTRLLVL.